This T cell receptor beta chain was recovered during a study of blood T cells in healthy people across ages. Through a sample-barcoded 5' primer and a J-beta primer mix, a second PCR was run for roughly 7 to 11 cycles. TCRdb independently ran MiXCR on the 5' RACE reads; one entry per CDR3 protein. The data contain roughly 800,000 distinct CDR3 sequences, more than 20% of them singletons. The CDR3 is 12 amino acids. Trimming took 0 bases from V and 10 from J, leaving 4 bases between them. CDR1 is SGHTA, CDR2 FQGNSA, per germline. This same sample was also taken into another study, of T cells of mothers and their children.

Material: blood. The chain carries TRBV7-2 and TRBJ1-6; D unresolved. This receptor was taken from a boy aged 10-17 years in good health. CDR3 loop: CASSLALSPLHF. CDR3 in DNA: TGTGCCAGCAGCTTAGCCCTGTCACCCCTCCACTTT.